These 26 T cell receptor beta chains share one sample of origin, sequenced in a study of OX40 agonist ivuxolimab in advanced cancers. Generated by immunoSEQ multiplex PCR, the TCRdb table keeps only in-frame clones and is missing some. The table has about 80,000 clones, roughly 86% seen once; the top ten hold roughly 25%. The material was CD4+ or CD8+ T cells sorted from blood, obtained in a trial of the OX40 agonist ivuxolimab. The source of these receptors is an adult with an advanced solid tumor such as melanoma, head and neck, liver or kidney cancer.

This clone occurred a few times. CDR3 sequence: CASSYLNSNQPQHF. The CDR3 nucleotides read TGTGCCAGTAGTTACCTAAATAGCAATCAGCCCCAGCATTTT. The V call is TRBV19, the J call TRBJ1-5, with D unresolved. V lost 5 bases and J lost 0, with 8 bases in between. The CDR3 is 14 residues long. The germline V gene has CDR1 LNHDA and CDR2 SQIVND (reference sequence).

The chain couples TRBV4-2 to TRBJ1-2; D perhaps matches TRBD1 (6 bases). The CDR3 runs to 19 residues. Germline V gene data show CDR1 as LGHNA and CDR2 as YNFKEQ. V was pared by 0 bases and J by 3 bases, with 23 bases between. The DNA for the CDR3 is TGTGCCAGCAGCCAAGAGGGAGGGGGTGGGACAAGGGCCCACTATGGCTACACCTTC. This sequence encodes CASSQEGGGGTRAHYGYTF.

The rearrangement links TRBV5-1 to TRBJ1-1, with 7 bases lining up with TRBD1. The junction had 5 bases not matched to a gene; V was cut back by 3 bases and J by 3 bases. Germline V gives CDR1 SGHRS, CDR2 YFSETQ. CDR3 size: 14 residues. The CDR3 sequence is CASSSTGDHTEAFF. In nucleotides, the CDR3 is TGCGCCAGCAGCTCAACAGGGGACCACACTGAAGCTTTCTTT. Combining the CDR3 with reference TRBV5-1 and TRBJ1-1 gives the whole variable domain KAGVTQTPRYLIKTRGQQVTLSCSPISGHRSVSWYQQTPGQGLQFLFEYFSETQRNKGNFPGRFSGRQFSNSRSEMNVSTLELGDSALYLCASSSTGDHTEAFFGQGTRLTVV.

The genes are TRBV6-6 and TRBJ1-5, with no clear D. Germline V CDR1 and CDR2: MNHNY, SVGAGI (reference sequence). The CDR3 runs 14 residues. Trimming took off 2 bases at V and 10 bases at J, with 15 bases between the two ends. The CDR3 DNA reads TGTGCCAGCAGTTACGCCGGCGCGGAGGGACCCCAGCATTTT. This encodes CASSYAGAEGPQHF.

The CDR3 loop reads CATSTNRGQAFF. CDR3 sequence (DNA): TGTGCCACCAGCACAAACAGGGGGCAAGCTTTCTTT. The chain recombines TRBV15 with TRBJ1-1; 9 positions match TRBD1. From germline, CDR1 is LNHNV and CDR2 YYDKDF (reference sequence). This CDR3 comprises 12 residues. V lost 4 bases to trimming and J lost 9 bases; unmatched junction nucleotides: 3.

The gene calls are TRBV29-1 and TRBJ2-5; 8 bases fit TRBD1. Germline V lookup: CDR1 SQVTM, CDR2 ANQGSEA. Losses at the gene ends were 3 bases for V and 3 bases for J; bases not matched to a gene: 0. The CDR3 consists of 12 residues. The CDR3 DNA follows: TGCAGCGTTGAGGACAGGGAAGAGACCCAGTACTTC. This gives the protein CSVEDREETQYF. The variable domain in full, completed from reference TRBV29-1 and TRBJ2-5, reads SAVISQKPSRDICQRGTSLTIQCQVDSQVTMMFWYRQQPGQSLTLIATANQGSEATYESGFVIDKFPISRPNLTFSTLTVSNMSPEDSSIYLCSVEDREETQYFGPGTRLLVL.

CDR3: CASSIDQGGGRDTQYF. In DNA form, the CDR3 reads TGTGCCAGTAGTATAGATCAGGGAGGGGGAAGAGATACGCAGTATTTT. The rearrangement joins TRBV19 to TRBJ2-3; D possibly corresponds to TRBD2 (7 bases). Trimming stripped 0 bases from V and 5 bases from J, with 15 bases between. This CDR3 region has 16 residues. Germline CDR1 is LNHDA and CDR2 is SQIVND (reference sequence).

V gene TRBV6-6 combines with J gene TRBJ1-2; D is uncertain. The CDR3 spans 13 residues. Germline V lookup: CDR1 MNHNY, CDR2 SVGAGI (reference sequence). V lost 6 bases to trimming and J lost 4 bases, with 12 bases between them. Here the CDR3 reads CASSPGEIYGYTF. CDR3 coding DNA: TGTGCCAGCAGCCCCGGGGAGATCTATGGCTACACCTTC.

In DNA, the CDR3 is TGTGCCAGCAGTTTATTCGAGCGGGTGAATTCACCCCTCCACTTT. This gives the protein CASSLFERVNSPLHF. V and J are TRBV28 and TRBJ1-6, with D unclear. The CDR3 contains 15 residues. V dropped 1 base and J dropped 7 bases, with 11 bases sitting between them. Germline V CDR1 and CDR2: MDHEN, SYDVKM.

This sequence joins TRBV6-5 and TRBJ2-3; 7 positions agree with TRBD1. Trimming at V came to 6 bases and at J to 3 bases, leaving 3 bases not matched to a gene. The CDR3 is 13 amino acids. The germline CDR1 and CDR2 sequences are MNHEY and SVGAGI. This chain's CDR3 is CASRAGGTDTQYF. The CDR3 DNA sequence: TGTGCCAGCAGGGCAGGGGGAACAGATACGCAGTATTTT.

CDR3 in amino acids: CASSYSIQGNQPQHF. In DNA, the CDR3 is TGTGCCAGCAGTTACTCGATACAGGGGAATCAGCCCCAGCATTTT. The genes are TRBV6-5 and TRBJ1-5; 7 bases match TRBD1. The CDR3 is 15 residues long. V shed 0 bases and J 4 bases; nucleotides not matched to a gene: 3. The germline CDR1 and CDR2 sequences are MNHEY and SVGAGI.

J is TRBJ2-7 and V is TRBV7-2; 10 positions agree with TRBD2. This CDR3 comprises 15 residues. The trim removed 4 bases at V and 6 bases at J, leaving 9 bases unmatched. CDR1 and CDR2 from the germline V gene are SGHTA and FQGNSA. CDR3 bases: TGTGCCAGCAGCTCCCAAGCGGGGGGGCTGAGCGAGCAGTACTTC. Its protein product is CASSSQAGGLSEQYF. Based on the CDR3 plus reference TRBV7-2 and TRBJ2-7, the full variable domain is GAGVSQSPSNKVTEKGKDVELRCDPISGHTALYWYRQSLGQGLEFLIYFQGNSAPDKSGLPSDRFSAERTGGSVSTLTIQRTQQEDSAVYLCASSSQAGGLSEQYFGPGTRLTVT.

The J gene is TRBJ2-5, the V gene TRBV5-1; the D is unclear. Germline V gene data show CDR1 as SGHRS and CDR2 as YFSETQ. V gave up 0 bases and J gave up 3 bases, with 9 bases separating them. This CDR3 contains 14 residues. CDR3 in DNA: TGCGCCAGCAGCTTGGTCTCTTGGGAAGAGACCCAGTACTTC. Amino acid sequence: CASSLVSWEETQYF.

This clone has only a few counts. The CDR3 region is CASSFRGGYYGYTF. CDR3 bases: TGTGCCAGCAGTTTTAGGGGAGGCTACTATGGCTACACCTTC. The chain recombines TRBV27 with TRBJ1-2; possibly TRBD1 for D (5 bases). Germline V gene data show CDR1 as MNHEY and CDR2 as SMNVEV (reference sequence). This CDR3 comprises 14 residues. The V gene lost 3 bases and the J gene lost 3 bases, with 11 bases spanning the gap.

The chain carries TRBV7-6 and TRBJ2-7, with D hard to call. With 5 bases removed from V and 3 bases from J, the gap between germline ends came to 11 bases. This CDR3 is built from 13 residues. Looked up from germline, CDR1 is SGHVS and CDR2 is FNYEAQ. CDR3 nucleotides: TGTGCCAGCAGCCCCACCATGGACTACGAGCAGTACTTC. Its protein is CASSPTMDYEQYF.

The rearrangement uses TRBV2 and TRBJ2-3; 10 bases map to TRBD2. CDR3 length: 15 residues. The junction had 5 bases not matched to a gene; V was cut back by 3 bases and J by 5 bases. CDR1 is SNHLY and CDR2 is FYNNEI in the germline V gene. CDR3 loop: CASSEVAGGIDTQYF. The CDR3 bases are TGTGCCAGCAGTGAGGTAGCGGGGGGTATAGATACGCAGTATTTT.

The CDR3 nucleotides are TGTGCCAGCAGCTTAGGGGACAGGGAGAACACTGAAGCTTTCTTT. This sequence encodes CASSLGDRENTEAFF. The chain is built from TRBV7-9 and TRBJ1-1; 9 bases map to TRBD1. The CDR3 sequence is 15 residues long. The V and J ends lost 1 base and 1 base, in that order; junction bases with no gene match: 1. Germline V CDR1 and CDR2: SEHNR, FQNEAQ (reference sequence).

This clone appeared once. The chain recombines TRBV30 with TRBJ2-2, with 7 bases aligning to TRBD2. With V trimmed by 2 bases and J by 9 bases, 12 bases remained unmatched. Germline values: CDR1 GTSNPN, CDR2 SVGIG (reference sequence). The CDR3 spans 15 residues. The CDR3 sequence is CAWSIGGNTLRELFF. CDR3 nucleotides: TGTGCCTGGAGTATCGGGGGGAACACCCTGCGGGAGCTGTTTTTT.

V is TRBV5-1 and J is TRBJ1-2; D may be TRBD1 (5 bases). CDR1 and CDR2 from the germline V gene are SGHRS and YFSETQ. The CDR3 extends over 16 amino acids. The V end lost 0 bases, the J end lost 4 bases, and 16 bases lay between the germline ends. The CDR3 protein is CASSLGGGGFGYGYTF. The CDR3 region has the DNA TGCGCCAGCAGCTTGGGCGGCGGGGGTTTTGGCTATGGCTACACCTTC.

The rearrangement joins TRBV29-1 to TRBJ2-1, with 8 bases that match TRBD1. The CDR3 has 11 residues. Germline CDR1 and CDR2: SQVTM and ANQGSEA. V was clipped by 7 bases and J by 5 bases; unmatched bases: 1. CDR3 residues: CSAGQDNEQFF. The CDR3 DNA is TGCAGCGCGGGACAGGACAATGAGCAGTTCTTC.

The chain employs TRBV19 and TRBJ2-7; no clear D gene. V dropped 11 bases and J dropped 2 bases, with 10 bases sitting between them. The CDR3 sequence is 11 residues long. Germline V gene lookup returns CDR1 LNHDA and CDR2 SQIVND (reference sequence). As DNA, the CDR3 is TGTGCCTCAAGAGGCACCTACGAGCAGTACTTC. This sequence encodes CASRGTYEQYF.

The V gene is TRBV7-2, the J gene TRBJ1-2; D remains unclear. The germline V and J ends were trimmed by 4 bases and 3 bases, with 9 bases remaining between them. This CDR3 comprises 13 residues. Per germline, CDR1 SGHTA and CDR2 FQGNSA. The CDR3 protein is CASSSWDYYGYTF. The DNA for the CDR3 is TGTGCCAGCAGCTCTTGGGATTACTATGGCTACACCTTC.

CDR3 amino acids: CASSLYPPAYPNTGELFF. Here the CDR3 DNA reads TGTGCCAGCAGCTTATACCCCCCAGCGTACCCTAACACCGGGGAGCTGTTTTTT. The V call is TRBV11-3, the J call TRBJ2-2; D not resolved. The CDR3 extends over 18 amino acids. CDR1 SGHNT and CDR2 YENEEA come from the germline V gene. Between the trimmed V and J ends, which lost 2 bases and 2 bases, there was a span of 18 bases. The entire variable domain, with the rest obtained from reference TRBV11-3 and TRBJ2-2, is as follows: EAGVVQSPRYKIIEKKQPVAFWCNPISGHNTLYWYLQNLGQGPELLIRYENEEAVDDSQLPKDRFSAERLKGVDSTLKIQPAELGDSAVYLCASSLYPPAYPNTGELFFGEGSRLTVL.

V is TRBV5-6 and J is TRBJ1-1; D is perhaps TRBD1 (6 bases). The CDR3 has 14 amino acids. Trimming left V 3 bases short and J 3 bases short, with 12 bases between. Germline-derived CDR1 and CDR2 are SGHDT and YYEEEE. The CDR3 protein is CASSYGTLYTEAFF. As DNA, the CDR3 is TGTGCCAGCAGCTACGGGACACTTTACACTGAAGCTTTCTTT.

The genes are TRBV10-1 and TRBJ2-3; D is ambiguous. Germline assignment: CDR1 WNHNN and CDR2 SYGVQD (reference sequence). This CDR3 is built from 12 residues. The V end was cut by 6 bases, the J end by 10 bases, with 14 bases between. The CDR3 here is CASSSSSGAQYF. DNA of the CDR3: TGCGCCAGCAGCTCTTCATCCGGTGCGCAGTATTTT.

The chain employs TRBV6-1 and TRBJ2-5; D is uncertain. Between the trimmed V and J ends, which lost 7 bases and 2 bases, there was a span of 11 bases. This CDR3 region has 13 residues. CDR1 MNHNS and CDR2 SASEGT come from the germline V gene. CDR3 in DNA: TGTGCCAGCATGAAACTAATACAAGAGACCCAGTACTTC. Amino acids: CASMKLIQETQYF.